This TCR beta chain was captured by sequencing in a study of blood T cell repertoires in COVID-19. CDR1 and CDR2 from the germline V gene are SEHNR and FQNEAQ (reference sequence). The CDR3 is made up of 15 amino acids. V gave up 3 bases and J gave up 0 bases; unmatched junction bases: 4. Method: immunoSEQ multiplex PCR; TCRdb's copy keeps in-frame clones and lacks some. The sample gives about 230,000 clones, 80% to 90% of which show up once; roughly 10% is in the top ten. Sequenced material: peripheral blood. J is TRBJ2-7 and V is TRBV7-9; the match to TRBD1 covers 8 bases. This clonotype originated in a man aged 50 to 60 with COVID-19, enrolled during active disease. The CDR3 loop reads CASSLGQVSSYEQYF. In nucleotides, the CDR3 is TGTGCCAGCAGCTTGGGACAGGTGAGCTCCTACGAGCAGTACTTC.